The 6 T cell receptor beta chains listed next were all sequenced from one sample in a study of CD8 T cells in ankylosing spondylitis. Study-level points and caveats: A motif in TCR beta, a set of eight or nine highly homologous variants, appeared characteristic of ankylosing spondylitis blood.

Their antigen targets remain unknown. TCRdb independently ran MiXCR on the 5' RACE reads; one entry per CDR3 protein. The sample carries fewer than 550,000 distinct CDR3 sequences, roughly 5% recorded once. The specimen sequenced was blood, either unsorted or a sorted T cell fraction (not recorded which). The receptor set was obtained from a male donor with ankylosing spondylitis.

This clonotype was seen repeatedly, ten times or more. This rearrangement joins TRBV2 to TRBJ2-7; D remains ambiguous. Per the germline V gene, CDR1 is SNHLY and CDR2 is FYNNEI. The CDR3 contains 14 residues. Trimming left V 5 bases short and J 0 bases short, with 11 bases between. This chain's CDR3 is CASSFTALSYEQYF. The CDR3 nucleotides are TGTGCCAGCAGTTTCACAGCACTCTCCTACGAGCAGTACTTC. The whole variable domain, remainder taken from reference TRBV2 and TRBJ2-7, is EPEVTQTPSHQVTQMGQEVILRCVPISNHLYFYWYRQILGQKVEFLVSFYNNEISEKSEIFDDQFSVERPDGSNFTLKIRSTKLEDSAMYFCASSFTALSYEQYFGPGTRLTVT.

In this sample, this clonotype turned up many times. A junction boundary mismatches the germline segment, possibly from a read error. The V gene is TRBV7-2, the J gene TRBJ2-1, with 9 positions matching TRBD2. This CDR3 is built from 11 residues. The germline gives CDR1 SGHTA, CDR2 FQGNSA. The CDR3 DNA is TGTGCCAGCAGCTCCGGACTAGCGCCAATATTC. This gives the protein CASSSGLAPIF.

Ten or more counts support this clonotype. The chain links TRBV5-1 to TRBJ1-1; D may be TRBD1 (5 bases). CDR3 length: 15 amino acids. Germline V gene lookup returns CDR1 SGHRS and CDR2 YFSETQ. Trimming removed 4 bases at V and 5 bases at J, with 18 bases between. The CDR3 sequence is CASSPTLGGGTEAFF. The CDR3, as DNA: TGCGCCAGCAGCCCAACCCTGGGGGGAGGGACTGAAGCTTTCTTT.

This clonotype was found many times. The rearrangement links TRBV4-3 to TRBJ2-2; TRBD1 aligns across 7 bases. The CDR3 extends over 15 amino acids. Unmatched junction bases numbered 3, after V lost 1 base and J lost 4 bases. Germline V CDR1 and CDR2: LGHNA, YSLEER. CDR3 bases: TGCGCCAGCAGCCAAGGTTACAGGGGCACCGGGGAGCTGTTTTTT. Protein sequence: CASSQGYRGTGELFF.

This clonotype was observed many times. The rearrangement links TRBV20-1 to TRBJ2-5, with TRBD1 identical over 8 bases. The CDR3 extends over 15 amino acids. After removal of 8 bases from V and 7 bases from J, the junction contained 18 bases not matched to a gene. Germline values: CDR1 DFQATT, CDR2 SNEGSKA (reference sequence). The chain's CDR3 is CSLRVRDRIAGTQYF. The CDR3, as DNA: TGCAGTCTAAGAGTCCGGGACAGGATCGCGGGGACCCAGTACTTC.

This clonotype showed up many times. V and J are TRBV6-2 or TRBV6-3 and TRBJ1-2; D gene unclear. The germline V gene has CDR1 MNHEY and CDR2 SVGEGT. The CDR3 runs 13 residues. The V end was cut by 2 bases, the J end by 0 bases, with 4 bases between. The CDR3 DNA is TGTGCCAGCAGTTACGGCGCTAACTATGGCTACACCTTC. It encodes CASSYGANYGYTF.